This T cell receptor (beta chain) was documented in a study of early T cells in non-severe SARS-CoV-2 infection. Across the study: The study sequenced bulk RNA from unsorted whole blood, with chains unpaired.

Study results and caveats: The VDJdb matching leaned toward anti-spike CD8 responses and overlooked private and CD4 specificities.

This CDR3 has 15 residues. The V and J ends lost 6 bases and 8 bases, in that order; junction bases with no gene match: 11. CDR1 and CDR2 from the germline V gene are MGHDK and SYGVNS. Unique molecular identifiers were affixed to single, distinct cDNA molecules. TCRdb ran MiXCR on the 5' RACE reads and lists one entry per CDR3 protein. The table records 100,000 to 150,000 distinct CDR3 sequences, around 14% of them present only once. This clonotype was seen only a few times. Its antigen is still unknown. The sequenced sample consisted of whole blood. The chain combines TRBV25-1 with TRBJ1-4, with 8 bases fitting TRBD1. The sequence came from an adult who was a healthcare worker with PCR-confirmed SARS-CoV-2 infection or an uninfected control (not recorded which). CDR3 amino acids: CASSGMRQGREKLFF. In nucleotides, the CDR3 is TGTGCCAGCAGCGGTATGAGACAGGGGCGAGAAAAACTGTTTTTT.